This T cell receptor beta chain appears in the sequencing data of a study of CXCR3-negative and CXCR3-positive naive CD8 T cells. Study-wide results and caveats: When CXCR3-positive naive cells were set against CXCR3-negative naive cells, the former had more hydrophobic TRB CDR3s.

Per CD8+ T cell subset, triplicate sorts of some 280,000 cells each were done. By phenotype, naive CD8+ T cells were CD45RO-CCR7+CD27+CD95-. This clonotype is identified as medium-sized from frequency. Its specificity is not known. In preparing the TRB cDNA libraries, 5' RACE with UMI labels was used. No DNA is given; TCRdb re-called the 5' RACE reads and lists each CDR3 protein once. The listing records 8,000 to 10,000 distinct CDR3 sequences. Germline values: CDR1 DFQATT, CDR2 SNEGSKA (reference sequence). The CDR3 runs to 11 residues. The sample was naive CXCR3- CD8+ T cells from blood. Indicated subset: CD45RO-CCR7+CD27+CD95- naive CD8+ T cells lacking CXCR3 (TNR3-). This clonotype was sampled from a human donor in good health. Some clones in this sample may be carry-over from other donors' samples. The chain has TRBV20-1 and TRBJ2-1; TCRdb's D gene call, TRBD2, goes unchecked for lack of DNA. The CDR3 is CSAEGQREQFF.